These 18 T cell receptor beta chains share one sample of origin, sequenced in a study of T cells after yellow fever vaccination. TCRdb passed the 5' RACE reads through MiXCR, listing each CDR3 protein once. The sample carries 450,000 to 550,000 distinct CDR3 sequences, 20% to 25% recorded once. The material was PBMCs, obtained approximately 20 days after the first yellow fever vaccination. All receptors come from a man aged 18 to 29 who received the YFV17D yellow fever vaccine.

This clonotype was seen a few times. The CDR3 loop reads CASSLAGGSYEQYF. The CDR3 bases are TGTGCCAGCTCGCTAGCGGGGGGGTCCTACGAGCAGTACTTC. The chain recombines TRBV18 with TRBJ2-7; 12 nucleotides agree with TRBD2. The CDR3 covers 14 residues. The junction had 1 base not matched to a gene; V was cut back by 6 bases and J by 1 base. Germline CDR1 is KGHSH and CDR2 is LQKENI.

With respect to this clonotype: One base away lies a much larger clone, so this may be a sequencing read error. This chain joins TRBV12-3 or TRBV12-4 and TRBJ2-3, with 9 bases lining up with TRBD2. V gave up 5 bases and J gave up 0 bases; unmatched junction bases: 3. The CDR3 contains 15 residues. The CDR3 DNA reads TGTGCCAGCAGTCCCCTAGCGGGGAGCACAGATACGCAGTATTTT. Encoded protein: CASSPLAGSTDTQYF.

This chain joins TRBV2 and TRBJ2-5; D ambiguous. Germline V CDR1 and CDR2: SNHLY, FYNNEI. V was pared by 4 bases and J by 5 bases, with 11 bases between. The CDR3 consists of 13 residues. The CDR3 region is CASSGRSRETQYF. CDR3 nucleotides: TGTGCCAGCAGTGGCAGGTCGAGGGAGACCCAGTACTTC.

This rearrangement joins TRBV12-3 or TRBV12-4 to TRBJ2-3; TRBD1 matches 12 bases. The junction had 4 bases not matched to a gene; V was cut back by 4 bases and J by 5 bases. The CDR3 consists of 15 residues. CDR3 in DNA: TGTGCCAGCAGTTATCGGGACAGGGGGCAAGATACGCAGTATTTT. Translation gives CASSYRDRGQDTQYF.

This clonotype has only a few counts. CDR3 DNA sequence: TGTGCCAGCAGTGAATGGGAAGGCCAGCCCCAGCATTTT. This sequence encodes CASSEWEGQPQHF. This chain links TRBV2 with TRBJ1-5; D remains unclear. Germline V CDR1 and CDR2: SNHLY, FYNNEI. Trimming stripped 2 bases from V and 7 bases from J, with 9 bases between. The CDR3 length is 13 residues.

The chain joins TRBV7-2 to TRBJ2-1; 8 nucleotides line up with TRBD2. The junction had 6 bases not matched to a gene; V was cut back by 6 bases and J by 2 bases. Germline CDR1 reads SGHTA; CDR2 reads FQGNSA. The CDR3 loop spans 15 amino acids. The CDR3 DNA sequence: TGTGCCAGCAGGTCCAGGGGACTAGCCTACAATGAGCAGTTCTTC. Amino acid sequence: CASRSRGLAYNEQFF.

This clonotype showed up just a few times. The chain uses TRBV9 and TRBJ2-3; 13 bases align to TRBD2. The length of the CDR3 is 17 residues. CDR1 SGDLS and CDR2 YYNGEE come from the germline V gene. Losses at the gene ends were 3 bases for V and 2 bases for J; bases not matched to a gene: 6. The CDR3 DNA reads TGTGCCAGCAGCGAGGCGGGACTAGCGGGGTCCACAGATACGCAGTATTTT. Its protein product is CASSEAGLAGSTDTQYF.

The rearrangement uses TRBV2 and TRBJ2-3; weak D call: TRBD2 (6 bases). V was shortened by 2 bases and J by 5 bases, with 14 bases between the two germline ends. CDR3 length equals 15 residues. Germline CDR1 is SNHLY and CDR2 is FYNNEI. The CDR3 DNA follows: TGTGCCAGCAGTGAAAAAGGCGGGGAAAAAGATACGCAGTATTTT. Amino acid sequence: CASSEKGGEKDTQYF.

This chain uses TRBV10-2 with TRBJ1-1, with a possible D match to TRBD1 (5 bases). The V end was cut by 4 bases, the J end by 6 bases, with 12 bases between. This CDR3 contains 13 residues. CDR1 and CDR2 (germline): WSHSY, SAAADI. This CDR3 is CASSAGMGSEAFF. The CDR3 nucleotides are TGCGCCAGCAGTGCAGGGATGGGCTCTGAAGCTTTCTTT.

The J gene is TRBJ2-7, the V gene TRBV7-9; 9 positions agree with TRBD2. Germline values: CDR1 SEHNR, CDR2 FQNEAQ (reference sequence). V trimming: 4 bases; J trimming: 3 bases; junction bases outside the gene matches: 7. The CDR3 loop spans 15 amino acids. CDR3 bases: TGTGCCAGCAGCTACTTAGCGGGGGCGAGCTACGAGCAGTACGTC. Translated, it gives CASSYLAGASYEQYV.

V gene TRBV19 combines with J gene TRBJ2-2, with D perhaps TRBD2 (6 bases). Germline-derived CDR1 and CDR2 are LNHDA and SQIVND (reference sequence). The CDR3 sequence is 13 residues long. V was shortened by 5 bases and J by 5 bases, with 9 bases between the two germline ends. The CDR3: CASSVRGTGELFF. The CDR3 DNA is TGTGCCAGTAGTGTCCGGGGGACCGGGGAGCTGTTTTTT.

The chain links TRBV7-3 to TRBJ2-1; 7 nucleotides agree with TRBD2. V lost 3 bases and J lost 10; bases outside the gene matches: 3. Germline V gene lookup returns CDR1 SGHTA and CDR2 FQGTGA. CDR3 length equals 12 residues. The CDR3 sequence: CASSFPGLEQFF. DNA of the CDR3: TGTGCCAGCAGCTTCCCGGGACTAGAGCAGTTCTTC.

The sample holds a few counts of this clonotype. This chain uses TRBV6-9 with TRBJ2-3, with D maybe TRBD2 (6 bases). The CDR3 runs to 16 residues. Trimming pared 6 bases from V and 7 bases from J, leaving 23 bases between. Germline CDR1 reads MNHGY; CDR2 reads SVAAGI. In DNA form, the CDR3 reads TGTGCCAGCAGACCTCCTACTAGCTATTCTAGGAATACGCAGTATTTT. Protein: CASRPPTSYSRNTQYF.

The V and J genes are TRBV5-1 and TRBJ2-3; 8 bases agree with TRBD1. Germline V lookup: CDR1 SGHRS, CDR2 YFSETQ. V gave up 1 base and J gave up 2 bases; unmatched junction bases: 3. The CDR3 length is 15 residues. The CDR3 here is CASSLQDRVTDTQYF. The CDR3 DNA sequence: TGCGCCAGCAGCTTGCAGGACAGGGTCACAGATACGCAGTATTTT.

This clonotype was seen repeatedly, ten times or more. The rearrangement joins TRBV6-1 to TRBJ2-2; D uncertain. CDR3 length equals 13 residues. Trimming removed 5 bases at V and 6 bases at J, with 10 bases between. Per germline, CDR1 MNHNS and CDR2 SASEGT. CDR3 in DNA: TGTGCCAGCAGTCTTCGCCGGGCCGGGGAGCTGTTTTTT. It encodes CASSLRRAGELFF.

This clonotype was seen many times. V and J are TRBV29-1 and TRBJ2-5; TRBD2 aligns across 8 bases. V gave up 4 bases and J gave up 3 bases; unmatched junction bases: 7. The CDR3 covers 14 residues. From germline, CDR1 is SQVTM and CDR2 ANQGSEA. Here the CDR3 DNA reads TGCAGCGTTGGGCCGGGGGGGAGGAAAGAGACCCAGTACTTC. It is translated as CSVGPGGRKETQYF.

This chain connects TRBV29-1 to TRBJ2-7; TRBD2 aligns across 10 bases. The V gene end was trimmed by 7 bases and the J gene end by 4 bases; junction bases not matched to a gene: 7. CDR3 size: 13 residues. The germline V gene has CDR1 SQVTM and CDR2 ANQGSEA. For the CDR3, the DNA is TGCAGCGGGCTAGCGGGGGCGACTTACGAGCAGTACGTC. This encodes CSGLAGATYEQYV.

As DNA, the CDR3 is TGTGCCAGCAGCCCCCAGGAGGGGGTGGTCAATGAGCAGTTCTTC. Amino acids: CASSPQEGVVNEQFF. This chain uses TRBV7-8 with TRBJ2-1, with D possibly called TRBD1 or TRBD2 (6 bases each). Trimming left V 5 bases short and J 6 bases short, with 17 bases between. CDR3 size: 15 residues. CDR1 SGHVS and CDR2 FQNEAQ come from the germline V gene.